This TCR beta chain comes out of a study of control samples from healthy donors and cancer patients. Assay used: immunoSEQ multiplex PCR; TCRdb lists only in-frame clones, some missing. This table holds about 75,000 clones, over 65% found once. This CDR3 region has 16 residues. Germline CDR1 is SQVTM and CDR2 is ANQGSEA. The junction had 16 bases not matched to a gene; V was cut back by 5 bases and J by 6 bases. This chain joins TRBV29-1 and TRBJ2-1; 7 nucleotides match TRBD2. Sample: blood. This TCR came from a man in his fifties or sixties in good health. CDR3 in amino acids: CSVRLPAGVNSNEQFF. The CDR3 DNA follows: TGCAGCGTTAGGTTGCCTGCGGGAGTAAATAGCAATGAGCAGTTCTTC.